Below, 16 T cell receptor beta chains from the same sample are listed, as sequenced in a study of beta chain features in type 1 diabetes. Study-level results: Type 1 diabetes patients showed a moderate but significant shortening of TCRB CDR3s in all four CD4+ subsets.

Expressed TCRB transcripts were sequenced because the entire RNA isolate underwent reverse transcription. Produced via immunoSEQ multiplex PCR; TCRdb's table is partial and in-frame only. The sample shows hundreds of thousands of clones, roughly 12% of them seen only once. Antigens of these TCRs are unknown. Sequenced: naive CD4+ T cells from blood. These TCRs come from a man aged 18 to 30 with type 1 diabetes.

This clone was picked up a small number of times. The chain links TRBV4-1 to TRBJ1-1; a possible D gene is TRBD1 (6 bases). The V gene's germline CDR1 is MGHRA and CDR2 YSYEKL. CDR3 length: 18 residues. The V gene lost 4 bases and the J gene lost 4 bases, with 25 bases spanning the gap. The CDR3 region is CASSPRQPTAGASTEAFF. In DNA, the CDR3 is TGCGCCAGCAGCCCCCGCCAACCCACCGCGGGGGCGAGCACTGAAGCTTTCTTT.

V usage is TRBV6-1 and J usage is TRBJ1-6; tentative D call: TRBD1 (6 bases). CDR1 and CDR2 from the germline V gene are MNHNS and SASEGT. Trimming took off 4 bases at V and 9 bases at J, with 13 bases between the two ends. This CDR3 region has 14 residues. This CDR3 reads CASSAPRGGSPLHF. The CDR3 bases are TGTGCCAGCAGTGCCCCGAGGGGGGGTTCACCCCTCCACTTT.

V is TRBV9 and J is TRBJ1-2; D remains ambiguous. The CDR3 covers 12 residues. Trimming stripped 4 bases from V and 9 bases from J, with 13 bases between. Germline loops: CDR1 SGDLS, CDR2 YYNGEE. CDR3 residues: CASSPSLGSYTF. The CDR3 DNA sequence: TGTGCCAGCAGCCCATCTCTGGGGAGCTACACCTTC.

This clone showed up just a few times. The J gene is TRBJ2-3, the V gene TRBV19; TRBD1 or TRBD2 may be the D gene (6 bases each). The CDR3 sequence is 12 residues long. The V gene lost 5 bases and the J gene lost 6 bases, with 9 bases spanning the gap. Germline V gene data show CDR1 as LNHDA and CDR2 as SQIVND (reference sequence). CDR3 loop: CASSGGGDTQYF. CDR3 nucleotides: TGTGCCAGTAGTGGAGGGGGGGATACGCAGTATTTT.

This chain uses TRBV7-2 with TRBJ2-7; TRBD2 might be the D (5 bases). Germline V gene data show CDR1 as SGHTA and CDR2 as FQGNSA. CDR3 length: 15 residues. Trimming left V 1 base short and J 5 bases short, with 15 bases between. The CDR3 loop is CASSLGPRGPHEQYF. CDR3 coding DNA: TGTGCCAGCAGCTTAGGCCCCCGAGGGCCCCACGAGCAGTACTTC.

The chain employs TRBV9 and TRBJ2-3, with 10 positions matching TRBD2. The length of the CDR3 is 17 residues. The J segment lost 0 bases and the V segment lost 4 bases, leaving 8 bases of the junction unmatched. Germline V lookup: CDR1 SGDLS, CDR2 YYNGEE. The CDR3 spells CASSPRTSGTSTDTQYF. The CDR3 coding sequence is TGTGCCAGCAGCCCCCGGACTAGCGGAACTAGCACAGATACGCAGTATTTT. The entire variable domain, with the rest obtained from reference TRBV9 and TRBJ2-3, is as follows: DSGVTQTPKHLITATGQRVTLRCSPRSGDLSVYWYQQSLDQGLQFLIQYYNGEERAKGNILERFSAQQFPDLHSELNLSSLELGDSALYFCASSPRTSGTSTDTQYFGPGTRLTVL.

The chain couples TRBV5-4 to TRBJ1-1; D possibly corresponds to TRBD1 (6 bases). The V and J ends lost 4 bases and 2 bases respectively, with 12 bases between them. The germline V gene has CDR1 SGHNT and CDR2 YYREEE (reference sequence). The CDR3 length is 14 residues. CDR3 in DNA: TGTGCCAGCAGCGTCGACAGGCTCAACACTGAAGCTTTCTTT. Protein product: CASSVDRLNTEAFF.

The CDR3: CASSQALWDSGAYEQYF. In DNA, the CDR3 is TGCGCCAGCAGCCAAGCGTTGTGGGACAGTGGAGCCTACGAGCAGTACTTC. This chain joins TRBV4-1 and TRBJ2-7, with 7 bases identical to TRBD1. The germline V gene encodes CDR1 MGHRA and CDR2 YSYEKL. V was clipped by 1 base and J by 2 bases; unmatched bases: 11. This CDR3 contains 17 residues.

This clone was observed a few times. The chain combines TRBV25-1 with TRBJ1-2; D is undetermined. The ends were cut back, 2 bases at V and 4 bases at J, with 14 bases in the middle. Germline-derived CDR1 and CDR2 are MGHDK and SYGVNS. This CDR3 comprises 15 residues. The CDR3: CASSEDPPEIYGYTF. The CDR3 DNA reads TGTGCCAGCAGTGAAGACCCCCCGGAGATCTATGGCTACACCTTC.

V and J are TRBV4-1 and TRBJ1-3; the D is unclear. Germline-derived CDR1 and CDR2 are MGHRA and YSYEKL. The CDR3 consists of 16 residues. The V end lost 3 bases, the J end lost 2 bases, and 14 bases lay between the germline ends. The CDR3 region is CASSQGMGYTGNTIYF. CDR3 nucleotides: TGCGCCAGCAGCCAGGGGATGGGGTACACTGGAAACACCATATATTTT.

This clone was detected a few times. This chain links TRBV6-6 with TRBJ2-7, with 7 nucleotides matching TRBD2. Unmatched junction bases numbered 14, after V lost 8 bases and J lost 4 bases. The CDR3 sequence is 15 residues long. From germline, CDR1 is MNHNY and CDR2 SVGAGI (reference sequence). The CDR3 coding sequence is TGTGCCAGCGAATACCAAGCGGGATCTTTGTACGAGCAGTACTTC. Protein sequence: CASEYQAGSLYEQYF.

This clone appeared a few times. The V call is TRBV29-1, the J call TRBJ1-2, with unresolved D. The ends were cut back, 1 base at V and 4 bases at J, with 10 bases in the middle. The CDR3 has 13 residues. The V gene's germline CDR1 is SQVTM and CDR2 ANQGSEA. CDR3 in amino acids: CSVEAQTGYGYTF. The CDR3 DNA reads TGCAGCGTTGAAGCACAGACCGGCTATGGCTACACCTTC. Complete variable domain (other parts from reference TRBV29-1 and TRBJ1-2): SAVISQKPSRDICQRGTSLTIQCQVDSQVTMMFWYRQQPGQSLTLIATANQGSEATYESGFVIDKFPISRPNLTFSTLTVSNMSPEDSSIYLCSVEAQTGYGYTFGSGTRLTVV.

There are a few counts of this clone. This sequence joins TRBV25-1 and TRBJ2-3; a possible D gene is TRBD2 (6 bases). The CDR3 is 14 residues long. Trimming took 3 bases from V and 3 from J, leaving 10 bases between them. In germline, CDR1 is MGHDK, CDR2 SYGVNS. For the CDR3, the DNA is TGTGCCAGCAGTGACCTAGGAGGGACAGATACGCAGTATTTT. It translates to CASSDLGGTDTQYF.

The chain joins TRBV30 to TRBJ2-5; 10 bases agree with TRBD1. The J call may be mistaken, given a closer DNA end match to TRBJ2-7. CDR1 GTSNPN and CDR2 SVGIG come from the germline V gene (reference sequence). The CDR3 totals 14 residues. In nucleotides, the CDR3 is TGTGCCTGGGAAACCCGGGACAGGGGACACGAGCAGTACTTC. It codes for CAWETRDRGHEQYF.

The V and J genes are TRBV4-1 and TRBJ2-5; D ambiguous. The CDR3 runs 16 residues. Per germline, CDR1 MGHRA and CDR2 YSYEKL. The V end lost 1 base, the J end lost 0 bases, and 12 bases lay between the germline ends. In DNA form, the CDR3 reads TGCGCCAGCAGCCAAGGTTCTGGCAGGTACCAAGAGACCCAGTACTTC. It is translated as CASSQGSGRYQETQYF.

This clone was seen a handful of times. The chain combines TRBV30 with TRBJ2-7; no definite D call. The CDR3 loop spans 12 amino acids. Germline V gene sequence: CDR1 GTSNPN, CDR2 SVGIG (reference sequence). V was clipped by 1 base and J by 4 bases, with 8 bases between them. The DNA of the CDR3 is TGTGCCTGGAGTGGGTCCCGGTACGAGCAGTACTTC. Protein: CAWSGSRYEQYF.